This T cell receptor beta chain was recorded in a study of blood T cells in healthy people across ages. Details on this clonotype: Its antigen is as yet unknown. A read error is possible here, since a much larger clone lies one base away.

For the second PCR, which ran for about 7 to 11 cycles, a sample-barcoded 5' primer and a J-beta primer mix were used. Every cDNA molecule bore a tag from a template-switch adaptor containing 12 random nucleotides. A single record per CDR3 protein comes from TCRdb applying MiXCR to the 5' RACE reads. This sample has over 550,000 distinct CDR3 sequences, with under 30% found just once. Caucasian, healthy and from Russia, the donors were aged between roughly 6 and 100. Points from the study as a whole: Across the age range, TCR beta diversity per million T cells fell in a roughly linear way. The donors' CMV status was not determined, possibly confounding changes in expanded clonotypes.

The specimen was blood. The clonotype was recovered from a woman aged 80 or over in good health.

The CDR3 region has the DNA TGTGCCAGCAGTAACGGACGCCTCCGGACTGAAGCTTTCTTT. Translated, it gives CASSNGRLRTEAFF. This chain links TRBV12-3 or TRBV12-4 with TRBJ1-1; no reliable D call. Trimming stripped 5 bases from V and 5 bases from J, with 15 bases between. This CDR3 has 14 amino acids.